Listed below are T cell receptor beta chains from one sample, sequenced in a study of blood T cells in healthy people across ages. MiXCR, run by TCRdb on the 5' RACE reads, gives a single entry per CDR3 protein. The sample gives some 1,500,000 distinct CDR3 sequences, approximately 43% of which show up once; about 4% is in the top ten. The sample consisted of blood. These receptors came from a woman between 18 and 29 years old in good health. Each CDR3 is given with its conserved first and last residue. The D gene is left open where the match is weak. Clone sizes are given selectively: once, few, many, or a class where the clone is expanded.

D: -; V: TRBV27; size: -; J: TRBJ2-1; DNA: TGTGCCAGCAGTTTATTTCCCCCTCTACTAGTGATTAAACTTCCGAGCTCCTACAATGAGCAGTTCTTC; CDR3: CASSLFPPLLVIKLPSSYNEQFF
D: -; V: TRBV5-1; size: -; J: TRBJ2-3; DNA: TGCGCCAGCAGCTCTAAGGGGAGCACAGATACGCAGTATTTT; CDR3: CASSSKGSTDTQYF
D: TRBD2; V: TRBV7-9; size: -; J: TRBJ2-1; DNA: TGTGCCACGAGGACTAGCGGGAGATACAATGAGCAGTTCTTC; CDR3: CATRTSGRYNEQFF
D: TRBD2; V: TRBV4-1; size: -; J: TRBJ2-7; DNA: TGCGCCAGCAGCCAAGATGTAAGCGGGAGAGCCTACGAGCAGTACTTC; CDR3: CASSQDVSGRAYEQYF
D: -; V: TRBV2; size: few; J: TRBJ1-6; DNA: TGTGCCAGCAGTGCTTCTTCACCCCTCCACTTT; CDR3: CASSASSPLHF
D: -; V: TRBV21-1; size: -; J: TRBJ1-1; DNA: TGTGCCAGCAGCGTAACCGGGACAGGGAGCACTGAAGCTTTCTTT; CDR3: CASSVTGTGSTEAFF
D: TRBD2; V: TRBV4-3; size: -; J: TRBJ2-1; DNA: TGCGCCAGCAGCCAAGACGGGCTAGCGGGGGGGTTTGTGCAGTTCTTC; CDR3: CASSQDGLAGGFVQFF
D: -; V: TRBV19; size: -; J: TRBJ2-5; DNA: TGTGCCAGTAGTATACAGGTCGGCAGGGAAGAGACCCAGTACTTC; CDR3: CASSIQVGREETQYF
D: -; V: TRBV4-3; size: few; J: TRBJ2-1; DNA: TGCGCCAGCAGCCAACTTGGAGGACTGGCTTCCTACAATGAGCAGTTCTTC; CDR3: CASSQLGGLASYNEQFF
D: -; V: TRBV5-1; size: -; J: TRBJ1-2; DNA: TGCGCCAGCAGCCCTGGGGCAGGCGCTACTAACTATGGCTACACCTTC; CDR3: CASSPGAGATNYGYTF
D: TRBD2; V: TRBV20-1; size: few; J: TRBJ2-5; DNA: TGCAGTGCGGCCCGGACTAGACAAGAGACCCAGTACTTC; CDR3: CSAARTRQETQYF
D: -; V: TRBV2; size: -; J: TRBJ2-2; DNA: TGTGCCAGCAGTGATAGCAGGGCCCGAGCCGGGGAGCTGTTTTTT; CDR3: CASSDSRARAGELFF
D: -; V: TRBV5-5; size: -; J: TRBJ2-1; DNA: TGTGCCAGCAGCTTGGGGGCGGCATACTCCTACAATGAGCAGTTCTTC; CDR3: CASSLGAAYSYNEQFF
D: TRBD1; V: TRBV28; size: few; J: TRBJ2-1; DNA: TGTGCCAGCAGCACCTCCGGGACAGGGGGCTTTGGTGAGCAGTTCTTC; CDR3: CASSTSGTGGFGEQFF
D: TRBD2; V: TRBV12-3/TRBV12-4; size: few; J: TRBJ2-3; DNA: TGTGCCAGCAGCTTCACTAGCGGGGTTGCAGATACGCAGTATTTT; CDR3: CASSFTSGVADTQYF
D: -; V: TRBV20-1; size: many; J: TRBJ2-1; DNA: TGCAGTGCTAGCGGGAACCACAATGAGCAGTTCTTC; CDR3: CSASGNHNEQFF
D: -; V: TRBV20-1; size: few; J: TRBJ2-5; DNA: TGCAGTGCTAGCTTCCGGGACCTCGGCGAGGAGACCCAGTACTTC; CDR3: CSASFRDLGEETQYF
D: TRBD2; V: TRBV4-1; size: -; J: TRBJ2-2; DNA: TGCGCCAGCAGCCAAGATCGGCGGGAGTATGGCACCGGGGAGCTGTTTTTT; CDR3: CASSQDRREYGTGELFF
D: -; V: TRBV5-1; size: few; J: TRBJ1-5; DNA: TGCGCCAGCAGGCTAGAAAGCAATCAGCCCCAGCATTTT; CDR3: CASRLESNQPQHF
D: TRBD1; V: TRBV6-2/TRBV6-3; size: -; J: TRBJ2-7; DNA: TGCGCCAGCAGCGCGGACAGGGTAAGCACCTACGAGCAGTACTTC; CDR3: CASSADRVSTYEQYF
D: TRBD1; V: TRBV4-2; size: -; J: TRBJ1-5; DNA: TGTGCCAGCAGCCCCAAGGCAGGGGGGAATCAGCCCCAGCATTTT; CDR3: CASSPKAGGNQPQHF
D: TRBD1; V: TRBV28; size: few; J: TRBJ2-5; DNA: TGTGCCAGCAGTCCGGGACAGGGTTTATTTGGGACCCAGTACTTC; CDR3: CASSPGQGLFGTQYF
D: -; V: TRBV6-2/TRBV6-3; size: -; J: TRBJ2-3; DNA: TGTGCCAGCAGACCTTTCACAGATACGCAGTATTTT; CDR3: CASRPFTDTQYF
D: TRBD1; V: TRBV28; size: -; J: TRBJ1-2; DNA: TGTGCCAGCAGCCTCCGGGACAGCTCGTTCTATGGCTACACCTTC; CDR3: CASSLRDSSFYGYTF
D: -; V: TRBV28; size: -; J: TRBJ2-7; DNA: TGTGCCAGCAGTTTGCGTCTAAACGAGCAGTACTTC; CDR3: CASSLRLNEQYF
D: TRBD2; V: TRBV4-1; size: -; J: TRBJ2-3; DNA: TGCGCCAGCAGCCCCCTACGGACTAGCGGGATCACAGATACGCAGTATTTT; CDR3: CASSPLRTSGITDTQYF